This entry lists 24 T cell receptor beta chains sequenced from one sample in a study of regulatory T cells in long-lasting Graves disease. The time point denotes: newly diagnosed GD, antithyroid drugs for less than 3 months. PBMC RNA was the source of the TCR library. In building TCR beta libraries, iRepertoire HTBI primers were used together with Arm-PCR of CDR3 regions. From the multiplex PCR reads, TCRdb called clonotypes with MiXCR, one entry per CDR3 protein. This repertoire shows hundreds of thousands of distinct CDR3 sequences, 16% found once; its top ten account for roughly 30%. Separately, the same data were catalogued under a study of T cells in Graves' hyperthyroidism and ophthalmopathy.

The source material was peripheral blood mononuclear cells (PBMCs), sampled at new diagnosis, from a patient treated with antithyroid drugs. Receptor source: a man between 35 and 55 years old with Graves disease.

With respect to this clonotype: This is likely an artifact of a read error, given a far larger clone one base away. This rearrangement joins TRBV12-3 or TRBV12-4 to TRBJ2-5; 7 bases line up with TRBD2. The tail of the sequence fits TRBJ2-7 better, so the J call may be wrong. This CDR3 is built from 17 residues. CDR3 sequence: CASRPLSGLVQPYEQYF. In nucleotides, the CDR3 is TGTGCCAGCAGACCCCTGTCCGGACTAGTGCAGCCCTACGAGCAGTACTTC.

This clonotype showed up just a few times. The chain uses TRBV5-1 and TRBJ2-3, with TRBD2 identical over 15 bases. Trimming took 4 bases from V and 6 from J; bases not matched to a gene: 9. The CDR3 runs to 17 residues. Per germline, CDR1 SGHRS and CDR2 YFSETQ. This CDR3 is CASSMYGTSGGLDTQYF. The DNA for the CDR3 is TGCGCCAGCAGCATGTACGGGACTAGCGGGGGGTTGGATACGCAGTATTTT.

This clonotype was recorded at least ten times. This sequence joins TRBV11-2 and TRBJ2-1; maybe TRBD1 (5 bases). In germline, CDR1 is SGHAT, CDR2 FQNNGV. Deletions cut 2 bases from V and 1 base from J, with 15 bases between. The CDR3 loop spans 17 amino acids. The CDR3 bases are TGTGCCAGCAGCTTAAGATTCCAGGGCTGGTCCTACAATGAGCAGTTCTTC. Translated, it gives CASSLRFQGWSYNEQFF. The whole variable domain, filled in from reference TRBV11-2 and TRBJ2-1, reads EAGVAQSPRYKIIEKRQSVAFWCNPISGHATLYWYQQILGQGPKLLIQFQNNGVVDDSQLPKDRFSAERLKGVDSTLKIQPAKLEDSAVYLCASSLRFQGWSYNEQFFGPGTRLTVL.

The chain links TRBV9 to TRBJ2-5; D gene ambiguous. CDR3 length equals 13 residues. CDR1 is SGDLS, CDR2 YYNGEE, per germline. The V gene lost 0 bases and the J gene lost 7 bases, with 10 bases spanning the gap. CDR3 coding DNA: TGTGCCAGCAGCGTAGCACTCACCGGGACCCAGTACTTC. Translating it yields CASSVALTGTQYF.

Details on this clonotype: This may be a read error, as it is one base from a much larger clone. This chain joins TRBV12-3 or TRBV12-4 and TRBJ1-4; maybe TRBD1 (5 bases). This CDR3 is 15 amino acids long. For the CDR3, the DNA is TGTGTCAGCAGTTTATCCGGGACGGGTAATGAAAAACTGTTTTTT. Protein sequence: CVSSLSGTGNEKLFF.

This clonotype was observed many times. The chain couples TRBV6-1 to TRBJ2-7; 11 positions match TRBD1. From germline, CDR1 is MNHNS and CDR2 SASEGT. After removal of 6 bases from V and 8 bases from J, the junction contained 9 bases not matched to a gene. The CDR3 totals 14 residues. Here the CDR3 DNA reads TGTGCCAGCAGCGGGGACAGGGGGTTAGTCAAGCAGTACTTC. Its protein product is CASSGDRGLVKQYF.

The sample holds many counts of this clonotype. The CDR3 coding sequence is TGTGCCGCGGCGAGACAGGGGGCCGGGGACACTGAAGCTTTCTTT. Its translation is CAAARQGAGDTEAFF. The rearrangement links TRBV10-3 to TRBJ1-1; 10 bases are shared with TRBD1. The V gene's germline CDR1 is ENHRY and CDR2 SYGVKD. After removal of 11 bases from V and 3 bases from J, the junction contained 12 bases not matched to a gene. This CDR3 contains 15 residues.

This clonotype has ten or more counts. The chain carries TRBV5-1 and TRBJ2-3, with a tentative D call TRBD2 (6 bases). Looked up from germline, CDR1 is SGHRS and CDR2 is YFSETQ. This CDR3 region has 14 residues. Trimming cost V 3 bases and J 6 bases, with 14 bases left between them. DNA of the CDR3: TGCGCCAGCAGCTCAGGGATGGGACTGGATACGCAGTATTTT. This encodes CASSSGMGLDTQYF.

About this clonotype itself: This may stem from a read error, because a much larger clone lies one nucleotide away. This rearrangement joins TRBV6-1 to TRBJ2-1; D is undetermined. Trimming left V 6 bases short and J 6 bases short, with 15 bases between. This CDR3 has 14 residues. Germline V gene sequence: CDR1 MNHNS, CDR2 SASEGT. CDR3 sequence: CASSLISKGNEQFF. The CDR3 DNA follows: TGTGCCAGCAGCCTCATATCCAAGGGCAATGAGCAGTTCTTC.

This clonotype was detected a few times. The CDR3 sequence: CATSSPWGAGANVLTF. The CDR3 DNA reads TGTGCCACCAGCTCCCCTTGGGGGGCAGGGGCCAACGTCCTGACTTTC. The J gene is TRBJ2-6, the V gene TRBV24-1; tentatively, D is TRBD1 or TRBD2 (6 bases each). Germline V CDR1 and CDR2: KGHDR, SFDVKD. The CDR3 is 16 amino acids. V was shortened by 7 bases and J by 4 bases, with 16 bases between the two germline ends.

This clonotype was seen at least ten times. The CDR3 coding sequence is TGTGCCAGCAGTTTCGGGGCACCCCAAGAGACCCAGTACTTC. The encoded protein is CASSFGAPQETQYF. This chain joins TRBV12-3 or TRBV12-4 and TRBJ2-5; the D gene could be TRBD1 or TRBD2 (5 bases each). Trimming removed 3 bases from V and 1 base from J, with 9 bases in between. The CDR3 has 14 residues.

The J gene is TRBJ2-7, the V gene TRBV27, with D possibly being TRBD1 or TRBD2 (5 bases each). V was cut by 5 bases and J by 2 bases, with 16 bases left in between. The CDR3 sequence is 15 residues long. Germline CDR1 reads MNHEY; CDR2 reads SMNVEV (reference sequence). CDR3 coding DNA: TGTGCCAGCAGTGAACTCGGCAGGGAGACCTACGAGCAGTACTTC. This gives the protein CASSELGRETYEQYF.

This clonotype was observed many times. V is TRBV28 and J is TRBJ2-1; the D gene is possibly TRBD1 (6 bases). Germline-derived CDR1 and CDR2 are MDHEN and SYDVKM. This CDR3 spans 13 amino acids. V was shortened by 6 bases and J by 9 bases, with 15 bases between the two germline ends. This CDR3 reads CASSNRAFGEQFF. The CDR3 DNA follows: TGTGCCAGCAGCAACAGGGCTTTTGGTGAGCAGTTCTTC. Full variable domain (remainder filled in from reference TRBV28 and TRBJ2-1): DVKVTQSSRYLVKRTGEKVFLECVQDMDHENMFWYRQDPGLGLRLIYFSYDVKMKEKGDIPEGYSVSREKKERFSLILESASTNQTSMYLCASSNRAFGEQFFGPGTRLTVL.

As regards this clonotype: A much larger clonotype is one base distant, so this may be a read error. This chain links TRBV12-3 or TRBV12-4 with TRBJ2-1; D is undetermined. The CDR3 loop spans 15 amino acids. Trimming pared 2 bases from V and 10 bases from J, leaving 18 bases between. CDR3 residues: CASSLNPMSSYEQFF. The CDR3 DNA reads as TGTGCCAGCAGTTTAAATCCCATGAGCTCCTACGAGCAGTTCTTC.

The chain employs TRBV7-9 and TRBJ2-1; possibly TRBD1 for D (5 bases). The CDR3 runs to 18 residues. Trimming stripped 5 bases from V and 0 bases from J, with 20 bases between. From germline, CDR1 is SEHNR and CDR2 FQNEAQ (reference sequence). In DNA form, the CDR3 reads TGTGCCAGCAGCGCTGGTGGGCAGGGTATCCCCTCCTACAATGAGCAGTTCTTC. Amino acids: CASSAGGQGIPSYNEQFF.

Points on this clonotype: A single base is all that separates this from a far larger clone, so a read error is likely. The rearrangement uses TRBV28 and TRBJ2-3, with TRBD2 identical over 8 bases. The J call could be wrong; TRBJ2-1 is a better fit for the DNA end. Germline CDR1 reads MDHEN; CDR2 reads SYDVKM. The CDR3 is made up of 18 amino acids. The CDR3 spells CASSLLLALAGSPAEQFF. DNA of the CDR3: TGTGCCAGCAGTTTACTCCTGGCTTTAGCGGGGAGCCCCGCTGAGCAGTTCTTC.

This clonotype was found many times. The V gene is TRBV28, the J gene TRBJ1-2; D is uncertain. The V gene lost 6 bases and the J gene lost 0 bases, with 2 bases spanning the gap. CDR1 and CDR2 from the germline V gene are MDHEN and SYDVKM. The CDR3 totals 11 residues. CDR3 residues: CASSSNYGYTF. In DNA, the CDR3 is TGTGCCAGCAGCTCTAACTATGGCTACACCTTC.

The chain joins TRBV6-1 to TRBJ1-1; 7 bases line up with TRBD1. V gave up 6 bases and J gave up 0 bases; unmatched junction bases: 10. Germline CDR1 is MNHNS and CDR2 is SASEGT. CDR3 length: 16 residues. The CDR3 protein is CASRADRRRMNTEAFF. The CDR3, as DNA: TGTGCCAGCAGGGCGGACAGGAGGAGAATGAACACTGAAGCTTTCTTT.

This clonotype was seen only a few times. This chain uses TRBV7-9 with TRBJ2-5; either TRBD1 or TRBD2 may supply D (5 bases each). This CDR3 comprises 14 residues. V was clipped by 5 bases and J by 3 bases, with 13 bases between them. Germline V lookup: CDR1 SEHNR, CDR2 FQNEAQ (reference sequence). The CDR3: CASSRRDGEETQYF. CDR3 sequence (DNA): TGTGCCAGCAGCCGCAGGGACGGAGAAGAGACCCAGTACTTC.

The rearrangement links TRBV6-5 to TRBJ2-7; the D is unclear. V dropped 2 bases and J dropped 4 bases, with 6 bases sitting between them. Germline V lookup: CDR1 MNHEY, CDR2 SVGAGI. The CDR3 runs to 12 residues. The DNA of the CDR3 is TGTGCCAGCAGTTACGGGTTTTACGAGCAGTACTTC. Protein sequence: CASSYGFYEQYF.

This clonotype was detected ten times or more. J is TRBJ2-1 and V is TRBV5-6; D is possibly TRBD2 (7 bases). Trimming took off 0 bases at V and 4 bases at J, with 14 bases between the two ends. The germline V gene has CDR1 SGHDT and CDR2 YYEEEE. The CDR3 is made up of 16 amino acids. The CDR3 spells CASSLEAGRGYNEQFF. DNA of the CDR3: TGTGCCAGCAGCTTGGAAGCGGGGAGGGGGTACAATGAGCAGTTCTTC.

In this sample, this clonotype turned up many times. The chain employs TRBV12-3 or TRBV12-4 and TRBJ2-5, with unresolved D. The CDR3 spans 13 residues. V lost 5 bases, J lost 2 bases, and 9 bases lay in between. The CDR3 reads CASSQDWQETQYF. CDR3 sequence (DNA): TGTGCCAGCAGTCAAGACTGGCAAGAGACCCAGTACTTC.

This clonotype occurred many times. This sequence joins TRBV5-5 and TRBJ2-5, with 8 bases fitting TRBD1. After removal of 3 bases from V and 1 base from J, the junction contained 11 bases not matched to a gene. CDR1 and CDR2 (germline): SGHKS, YYEKEE (reference sequence). This CDR3 has 17 residues. CDR3 coding DNA: TGTGCCAGCAGCTCGCGACCGGGACAGGCGATCCAAGAGACCCAGTACTTC. This codes for CASSSRPGQAIQETQYF.

The chain employs TRBV28 and TRBJ1-2; D gene uncertain. V lost 6 bases, J lost 8 bases, and 16 bases lay in between. Germline CDR1 reads MDHEN; CDR2 reads SYDVKM. The CDR3 length is 13 residues. The CDR3 bases are TGTGCCAGCAGATACACCCTCGGAGGGGGCTACACCTTC. Protein sequence: CASRYTLGGGYTF.